A single sample gave rise to the 12 T cell receptor beta chains below, sequenced in a study of blood T cell repertoires in COVID-19. Profiled with immunoSEQ multiplex PCR; TCRdb holds only in-frame clones, not every one. The sample records 90,000 to 100,000 clones, more than 70% being singletons. The sample consisted of peripheral blood. The origin of the receptors is a man between 65 and 85 years old with acute or convalescent COVID-19.

The chain carries TRBV9 and TRBJ1-4, with 7 bases aligning to TRBD1. The length of the CDR3 is 15 residues. Germline trimming cut 4 bases from V and 8 bases from J; bases unmatched to any gene: 11. CDR1 is SGDLS and CDR2 is YYNGEE in the germline V gene. This chain's CDR3 is CASSLPTGHNEKLFF. Here the CDR3 DNA reads TGTGCCAGCAGCCTTCCGACAGGGCATAACGAAAAACTGTTTTTT.

The chain combines TRBV4-1 with TRBJ1-4; a weak D match, TRBD1 (6 bases). V lost 5 bases and J 0 bases, leaving 10 bases between the germline ends. This CDR3 comprises 15 residues. In germline, CDR1 is MGHRA, CDR2 YSYEKL. This CDR3 is CASSFRTATNEKLFF. DNA for the CDR3: TGCGCCAGCAGCTTTCGGACAGCAACTAATGAAAAACTGTTTTTT.

This chain joins TRBV27 and TRBJ2-1, with TRBD2 identical over 14 bases. After removal of 5 bases from V and 7 bases from J, the junction contained 10 bases not matched to a gene. Per the germline V gene, CDR1 is MNHEY and CDR2 is SMNVEV (reference sequence). This CDR3 is built from 17 residues. The CDR3 here is CASSPGLAGVPGNEQFF. The CDR3 bases are TGTGCCAGCAGTCCGGGACTAGCGGGAGTCCCCGGAAATGAGCAGTTCTTC.

The rearrangement uses TRBV5-1 and TRBJ2-5, with a tentative D call TRBD2 (5 bases). V was pared by 0 bases and J by 5 bases, with 8 bases between. Germline V lookup: CDR1 SGHRS, CDR2 YFSETQ. CDR3 length equals 13 residues. The CDR3 region has the DNA TGCGCCAGCAGCTTGGGGGGAGTGGAGACCCAGTACTTC. It yields the protein CASSLGGVETQYF.

The genes are TRBV14 and TRBJ2-7, with D possibly matching TRBD1 (5 bases). Germline loops: CDR1 SGHDN, CDR2 FVKESK. The CDR3 is made up of 15 amino acids. Trimming pared 3 bases from V and 0 bases from J, leaving 12 bases between. As DNA, the CDR3 is TGTGCCAGCAGCCATTCGCGGCAGGGCTCCTACGAGCAGTACTTC. Translation gives CASSHSRQGSYEQYF.

This chain uses TRBV28 with TRBJ1-2; possibly TRBD1 for D (6 bases). V shed 2 bases and J shed 4 bases, with 11 bases lying between them. The CDR3 is 14 residues long. Germline V gives CDR1 MDHEN, CDR2 SYDVKM. Written as DNA, the CDR3 is TGTGCCAGCAGTTTACCGGGGGGGCTCTATGGCTACACCTTC. It translates to CASSLPGGLYGYTF.

The chain couples TRBV7-2 to TRBJ2-3; D is ambiguous. The CDR3 spans 13 residues. V gave up 1 base and J gave up 6 bases, with 8 bases separating them. Germline-derived CDR1 and CDR2 are SGHTA and FQGNSA. The CDR3 protein is CASSLGNIDTQYF. The CDR3, as DNA: TGTGCCAGCAGCTTAGGAAACATTGATACGCAGTATTTT. Looking up the rest from reference TRBV7-2 and TRBJ2-3 gives the full variable domain: GAGVSQSPSNKVTEKGKDVELRCDPISGHTALYWYRQSLGQGLEFLIYFQGNSAPDKSGLPSDRFSAERTGGSVSTLTIQRTQQEDSAVYLCASSLGNIDTQYFGPGTRLTVL.

The rearrangement links TRBV6-6 to TRBJ2-4; TRBD1 might be the D (6 bases). Germline V CDR1 and CDR2: MNHNY, SVGAGI (reference sequence). Trimming took 5 bases from V and 7 from J, leaving 15 bases between them. CDR3 length equals 14 residues. CDR3 nucleotide sequence: TGTGCCAGCAGTCCCCGAGACAGGTCTAACATTCAGTACTTC. Its translation is CASSPRDRSNIQYF.

In DNA, the CDR3 is TGTGCCAGCAGCTTAGAGGGACTGCTTCTCAATGAGCAGTTCTTC. As protein: CASSLEGLLLNEQFF. The chain recombines TRBV7-2 with TRBJ2-1; the D gene is possibly TRBD2 (6 bases). The CDR3 is 15 amino acids. Trimming removed 1 base at V and 6 bases at J, with 13 bases between. The germline gives CDR1 SGHTA, CDR2 FQGNSA.

V and J are TRBV5-1 and TRBJ2-7; D unclear. The CDR3 is 12 amino acids. Germline V CDR1 and CDR2: SGHRS, YFSETQ. V was trimmed by 4 bases and J by 0 bases, leaving 5 bases between them. The CDR3 is CASSRDSYEQYF. The DNA for the CDR3 is TGCGCCAGCAGCCGAGACTCCTACGAGCAGTACTTC.

The genes are TRBV19 and TRBJ1-5; D remains unclear. V dropped 7 bases and J dropped 4 bases, with 14 bases sitting between them. Per the germline V gene, CDR1 is LNHDA and CDR2 is SQIVND (reference sequence). The CDR3 consists of 14 residues. This chain's CDR3 is CASNPSRWNQPQHF. CDR3 DNA: TGTGCCAGTAACCCCAGCAGGTGGAATCAGCCCCAGCATTTT.

The rearrangement uses TRBV7-3 and TRBJ2-1, with 11 nucleotides matching TRBD2. Germline lookup yields CDR1 SGHTA and CDR2 FQGTGA. This CDR3 region has 16 residues. Trimming at V came to 5 bases and at J to 6 bases, leaving 9 bases not matched to a gene. CDR3 DNA sequence: TGTGCCAGCAGCCCAAACCGACTAGCGGGAACCAATGAGCAGTTCTTC. Protein: CASSPNRLAGTNEQFF.